This is a list of T cell receptor beta chains from one sample in a study of blood T cell repertoires in COVID-19. Clones were read by immunoSEQ multiplex PCR, and TCRdb kept only the in-frame ones, dropping some. There are just under 350,000 clones in the sample; about 90% occur only once, and roughly 6% lies in the top ten. The sample comprised peripheral blood. The receptors stem from a woman aged 50 to 60 with COVID-19, enrolled during active disease. Each CDR3 is given with its conserved first and last residue. A D gene is named only where the DNA matches it firmly. Rows give clone size only sometimes, using once, few, many, or a class for an expanded clone.

cdr3_nt	cdr3_aa	clone_size	d_call	j_call	v_call
TGTGCCAGCAGACCTGTTAAGGGGGTAGTTACTGAAGCTTTCTTT	CASRPVKGVVTEAFF	-	-	TRBJ1-1	TRBV9
TGTGCCAGCAGCCCTAGACTAGCGGCCTACACCACAGATACGCAGTATTTT	CASSPRLAAYTTDTQYF	once	TRBD2	TRBJ2-3	TRBV14
TGCGCCAGCAGCTTCGACGGCGGGCCTCGACAGCCCCAGCATTTT	CASSFDGGPRQPQHF	-	-	TRBJ1-5	TRBV5-1
TGTGCCAGCAGCGAAACGGGACTAGCTGGAACCTACGAGCAGTACTTC	CASSETGLAGTYEQYF	once	TRBD2	TRBJ2-7	TRBV7-2
TGCGCCAGCAGCGACAAAACAGGCCGACACCAGGGCGATGAGCAGTTCTTC	CASSDKTGRHQGDEQFF	-	-	TRBJ2-1	TRBV5-1
TGTGCCAGCAGCGTTCAGGCAGGGGGGTCCTACGAGCAGTACTTC	CASSVQAGGSYEQYF	-	-	TRBJ2-7	TRBV9
TGTGCCAGCAGCCATTTGACACCATCCTACGAGCAGTACTTC	CASSHLTPSYEQYF	once	-	TRBJ2-7	TRBV4-2
TGTGCCACCAGGGGCGCCTCCTACGAGCAGTACTTC	CATRGASYEQYF	-	-	TRBJ2-7	TRBV24-1
TGTGCCAGCAGTGATCCCATCCAGACAGTTTACAATGAGCAGTTCTTC	CASSDPIQTVYNEQFF	-	-	TRBJ2-1	TRBV25-1
TGTGCCAGCAGGGTCGGTCTAGCGGATAATGAGCAGTTCTTC	CASRVGLADNEQFF	-	TRBD2	TRBJ2-1	TRBV7-8
TGTGCCAGTAGTTCTGAGGACAGGGTTTCCTACGAGCAGTACTTC	CASSSEDRVSYEQYF	-	TRBD1	TRBJ2-7	TRBV19
TGTGCCAGCAGCTTGCTAGCGGGGCAGTACAATGAGCAGTTCTTC	CASSLLAGQYNEQFF	-	TRBD2	TRBJ2-1	TRBV7-2
TGTGCCTGGAGAGATCAAGGCCCACAGAACTATGGCTACACCTTC	CAWRDQGPQNYGYTF	-	-	TRBJ1-2	TRBV30
TGTGCCAGCAGTGACCTACAAACCGGGACTAGCCGGAGAATACAAGAGACCCAGTACTTC	CASSDLQTGTSRRIQETQYF	-	TRBD2	TRBJ2-5	TRBV6-4
TGTGCCAGCAATGACCGGGCTAGCGGGATCTTAGAGCAGTACTTC	CASNDRASGILEQYF	-	TRBD2	TRBJ2-7	TRBV19
TGTGCCAGTAGTACCCGACTAGCGGGAGGGCCCGGGGAGCTGTTTTTT	CASSTRLAGGPGELFF	-	TRBD2	TRBJ2-2	TRBV19
TGTGCCAGCAGCTTAGTGGGCATCGTTGGCCAAGAGACCCAGTACTTC	CASSLVGIVGQETQYF	-	-	TRBJ2-5	TRBV11-3
TGTGCCTGGAGTGCCACCGGGACTACGTCCTACGAGCAGTACTTC	CAWSATGTTSYEQYF	-	TRBD2	TRBJ2-7	TRBV30
TGTGCCAGCAGCCCCGGACAGAACTATGGCTACACCTTC	CASSPGQNYGYTF	few	-	TRBJ1-2	TRBV7-9
TGTGCCAGCAGCCGGGGACTAGCGGTCGCTAGCACAGATACGCAGTATTTT	CASSRGLAVASTDTQYF	-	TRBD2	TRBJ2-3	TRBV3-1/TRBV3-2
TGTGCCAGCAGTGCCTCTCCCGGGACAGTTAACACTGAAGCTTTCTTT	CASSASPGTVNTEAFF	-	TRBD1	TRBJ1-1	TRBV27
TGCGCCAGCAGCTTGGGTGCGGGGGCTAGAGACAATGAGCAGTTCTTC	CASSLGAGARDNEQFF	-	-	TRBJ2-1	TRBV5-1
TGTGCCAGCAGCCCACGGACTACCCAAGAGACCCAGTACTTC	CASSPRTTQETQYF	-	-	TRBJ2-5	TRBV7-9
TGTGCCAGCAGCTCCTACAGGGATAGCTACGAGCAGTACTTC	CASSSYRDSYEQYF	-	-	TRBJ2-7	TRBV11-3